Below, 5 T cell receptor beta chains from the same sample are listed, as sequenced in a study of regulatory T cells in long-lasting Graves disease. Time point described: persistent/refractory GD, antithyroid drugs over 5 years with positive TRAb. Following extraction of RNA from PBMCs, that RNA was used to make the TCR library. With iRepertoire HTBI primers and Arm-PCR of CDR3 regions, TCR beta libraries were built. TCRdb passed the multiplex PCR reads through MiXCR, listing each CDR3 protein once. Here the sample spans 350,000 to 500,000 distinct CDR3 sequences, roughly 21% being singletons. Sequencing was performed on peripheral blood mononuclear cells (PBMCs), taken when the disease was refractory, from a patient treated with antithyroid drugs. These receptors came from a female donor with Graves disease.

The chain uses TRBV3-1 and TRBJ2-7; tentatively, D is TRBD1 or TRBD2 (5 bases each). Trimming shortened V by 9 bases and J by 6 bases, and 9 bases separated the two germline ends. Germline V gene data show CDR1 as LGHDT and CDR2 as YNNKEL (reference sequence). The length of the CDR3 is 10 residues. In DNA, the CDR3 is TGTGCCAGTGGGACGACCGAGCAGTACTTC. This sequence encodes CASGTTEQYF.

This rearrangement joins TRBV7-9 to TRBJ1-2; D ambiguous. V shed 5 bases and J shed 0 bases, with 16 bases lying between them. Germline V CDR1 and CDR2: SEHNR, FQNEAQ (reference sequence). The CDR3 has 16 residues. CDR3 sequence reads: CASSPTLVPSNYGYTF. CDR3 sequence (DNA): TGTGCCAGCAGCCCAACGCTGGTGCCATCTAACTATGGCTACACCTTC.

The chain employs TRBV20-1 and TRBJ2-4; 7 bases are a match to TRBD1. Germline trimming cut 4 bases from V and 3 bases from J; bases unmatched to any gene: 0. From germline, CDR1 is DFQATT and CDR2 SNEGSKA (reference sequence). The CDR3 has 12 amino acids. The CDR3 DNA sequence: TGCAGTGCTAACAGGGGCAAAAACATTCAGTACTTC. It encodes CSANRGKNIQYF.

The sample holds a few counts of this clonotype. This chain links TRBV29-1 with TRBJ2-5; D gene unclear. V gave up 4 bases and J gave up 3 bases, with 9 bases separating them. Germline V gives CDR1 SQVTM, CDR2 ANQGSEA. The CDR3 is 12 residues long. Here the CDR3 reads CSVGTTEETQYF. CDR3 in DNA: TGCAGCGTTGGTACTACAGAAGAGACCCAGTACTTC.

V is TRBV4-2 and J is TRBJ1-2; maybe TRBD1 (5 bases). Between the trimmed V and J ends, which lost 0 bases and 0 bases, there was a span of 11 bases. The CDR3 runs to 16 residues. Per the germline V gene, CDR1 is LGHNA and CDR2 is YNFKEQ. In DNA form, the CDR3 reads TGTGCCAGCAGCCAAGATAGTGGGGGTTCTAACTATGGCTACACCTTC. As protein: CASSQDSGGSNYGYTF.